The 10 T cell receptor beta chains in this list originate from one sample, sequenced in a study of chemoradiotherapy in HPV16-positive cancers. TCRdb's copy holds only in-frame clones and misses some; the assay was immunoSEQ multiplex PCR. This sample has about 20,000 clones; around nine tenths occur once, and the top ten carry around 2%. This material consisted of blood, taken from a patient who underwent chemoradiotherapy. The receptors originated from a human donor with HPV-associated anogenital cancer.

The chain carries TRBV19 and TRBJ1-5; 7 bases map to TRBD1. Germline values: CDR1 LNHDA, CDR2 SQIVND (reference sequence). V dropped 1 base and J dropped 7; count of bases not matched to a gene: 7. CDR3 length: 15 amino acids. CDR3 loop: CASSIVQGMFQPQHF. The DNA of the CDR3 is TGTGCCAGTAGTATAGTACAGGGGATGTTCCAGCCCCAGCATTTT.

The chain carries TRBV19 and TRBJ2-2; no clear D gene. Germline V lookup: CDR1 LNHDA, CDR2 SQIVND (reference sequence). Trimming shortened V by 5 bases and J by 5 bases, and 6 bases separated the two germline ends. The CDR3 has 12 amino acids. CDR3 nucleotide sequence: TGTGCCAGTAGTCCCAGGACCGGGGAGCTGTTTTTT. As protein: CASSPRTGELFF.

This chain joins TRBV29-1 and TRBJ1-2; 7 bases match TRBD1. The V and J ends lost 7 bases and 4 bases, in that order; junction bases with no gene match: 6. CDR1 SQVTM and CDR2 ANQGSEA come from the germline V gene. The CDR3 runs to 12 residues. The DNA of the CDR3 is TGCAGCGCTGGGGACAGCGGCTATGGCTACACCTTC. Residues: CSAGDSGYGYTF.

This clone was counted only a few times. This sequence joins TRBV28 and TRBJ2-3; 8 bases agree with TRBD1. Germline CDR1 MDHEN, CDR2 SYDVKM. There are 18 residues in the CDR3. J gave up 2 bases and V 5 bases, and 15 bases lay outside the gene matches. The CDR3 DNA sequence: TGTGCCAGCAGTGTATCCAGGGGGCTTGGAGATTCCACAGATACGCAGTATTTT. Translated, it gives CASSVSRGLGDSTDTQYF.

The chain recombines TRBV21-1 with TRBJ1-2; TRBD1 is the table's D call, not checked against the DNA. TRBV21-1 is designated a pseudogene. The CDR3 runs to 16 residues. CDR3 bases: TGTGCCAGCAGCAAAGAACTGTGGCAGGGCTACTATGGCTACACCTTC. Protein: CASSKELWQGYYGYTF.

This clone has just one count. The rearrangement joins TRBV7-9 to TRBJ1-5; 7 bases match TRBD1. The CDR3 sequence is 14 residues long. Trimming cost V 5 bases and J 4 bases; bases outside gene matches: 5. Germline V gives CDR1 SEHNR, CDR2 FQNEAQ (reference sequence). This CDR3 reads CASSPDRVNQPQHF. The CDR3 nucleotides read TGTGCCAGCAGCCCCGACAGGGTGAATCAGCCCCAGCATTTT.

This clone was seen only once. The chain carries TRBV7-9 and TRBJ2-2; D gene unclear. V shed 2 bases and J shed 3 bases, with 10 bases lying between them. The CDR3 spans 15 residues. CDR1 SEHNR and CDR2 FQNEAQ come from the germline V gene (reference sequence). CDR3 bases: TGTGCCAGCAGCTTATTGGCGGCGGACACCGGGGAGCTGTTTTTT. Residues: CASSLLAADTGELFF.

The gene calls are TRBV18 and TRBJ2-1; 7 bases map to TRBD1. The V gene end was trimmed by 6 bases and the J gene end by 6 bases; junction bases not matched to a gene: 8. The germline gives CDR1 KGHSH, CDR2 LQKENI. CDR3 length: 14 amino acids. CDR3 sequence: CASSKGARGNEQFF. The CDR3 DNA is TGTGCCAGCTCCAAGGGGGCACGGGGCAATGAGCAGTTCTTC.

V is TRBV27 and J is TRBJ1-4; 9 nucleotides line up with TRBD1. The CDR3 has 15 amino acids. J lost 6 bases, V lost 7 bases, and 9 bases had no gene match. CDR1 and CDR2 from the germline V gene are MNHEY and SMNVEV (reference sequence). The CDR3 loop reads CASTADRGGYEKLFF. As DNA, the CDR3 is TGTGCCAGCACAGCGGACAGGGGCGGGTATGAAAAACTGTTTTTT.

This clone has just a few counts. The V gene is TRBV2, the J gene TRBJ2-7; unclear D gene. CDR1 and CDR2 from the germline V gene are SNHLY and FYNNEI. Trimming cost V 3 bases and J 3 bases, with 12 bases left between them. The CDR3 contains 14 residues. DNA for the CDR3: TGTGCCAGCAGTGATGGAGTTAGAAACTACGAGCAGTACTTC. This gives the protein CASSDGVRNYEQYF.